This T cell receptor (beta chain) stems from a study of blood T cells in healthy people across ages. Findings and caveats of the study: Diversity figures based on one million T cells were deemed too low. Unsorted PBMCs blocked a conclusive comparison of naive and antigen-experienced cells. The unknown donor CMV status may have confounded expanded clonotype changes.

CDR1 SQVTM and CDR2 ANQGSEA come from the germline V gene. Germline trimming cut 4 bases from V and 0 bases from J; bases unmatched to any gene: 6. The CDR3 has 16 amino acids. As for this clonotype: Its antigen is unknown.

Then a second PCR, running about 6 to 12 cycles, was carried out with a sample-barcoded 5' primer and a J-beta primer mix. TCRdb fed the 5' RACE reads into MiXCR, producing one record per CDR3 protein. The sample holds 750,000 to 850,000 distinct CDR3 sequences; 20% to 25% are singletons and the top ten take approximately 3.7%. The same specimen was also included in a second study, on T cells of mothers and their children. Per that study: Reads obtained per mother exceeded 8.5 million TCR beta CDR3 reads, with approximately 3 million obtained per child.

The TCR comes from a boy aged 5 to 17 in good health. The sequenced material came from blood. The chain combines TRBV29-1 with TRBJ1-4, with 9 bases identical to TRBD1. CDR3 bases: TGCAGCGTTGCCGGGACAGGGCTTGCAACTAATGAAAAACTGTTTTTT. Translating it yields CSVAGTGLATNEKLFF.